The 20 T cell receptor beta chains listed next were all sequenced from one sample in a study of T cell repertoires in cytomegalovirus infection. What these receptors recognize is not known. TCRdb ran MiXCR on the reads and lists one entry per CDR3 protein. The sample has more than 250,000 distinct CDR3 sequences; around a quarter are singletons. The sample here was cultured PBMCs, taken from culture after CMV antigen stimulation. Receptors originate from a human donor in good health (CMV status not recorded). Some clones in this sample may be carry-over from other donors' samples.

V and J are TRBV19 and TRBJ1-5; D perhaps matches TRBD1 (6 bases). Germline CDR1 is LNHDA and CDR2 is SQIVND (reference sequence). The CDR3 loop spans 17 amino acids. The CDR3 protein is CKNWGRPETYSNQPQHF. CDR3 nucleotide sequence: TGTAAGAATTGGGGGCGGCCGGAAACTTATAGCAATCAGCCCCAGCATTTT.

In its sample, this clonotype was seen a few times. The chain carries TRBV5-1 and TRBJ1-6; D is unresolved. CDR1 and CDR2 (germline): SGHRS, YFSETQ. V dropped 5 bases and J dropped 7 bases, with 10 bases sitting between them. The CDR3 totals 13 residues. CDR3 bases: TGCGCCAGCAGTTCGGGCTTGAATTCACCCCTCCACTTT. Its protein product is CASSSGLNSPLHF.

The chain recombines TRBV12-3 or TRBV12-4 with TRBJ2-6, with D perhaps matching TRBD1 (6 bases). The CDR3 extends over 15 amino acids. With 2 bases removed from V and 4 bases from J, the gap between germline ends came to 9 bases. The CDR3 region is CASSLMGTGANVLTF. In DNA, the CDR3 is TGTGCCAGCAGTTTAATGGGGACAGGGGCCAACGTCCTGACTTTC.

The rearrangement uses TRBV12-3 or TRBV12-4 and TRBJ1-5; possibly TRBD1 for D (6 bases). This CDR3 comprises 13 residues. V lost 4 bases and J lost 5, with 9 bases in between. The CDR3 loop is CASSSGQYQPQHF. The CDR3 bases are TGTGCCAGCAGTTCCGGACAGTATCAGCCCCAGCATTTT.

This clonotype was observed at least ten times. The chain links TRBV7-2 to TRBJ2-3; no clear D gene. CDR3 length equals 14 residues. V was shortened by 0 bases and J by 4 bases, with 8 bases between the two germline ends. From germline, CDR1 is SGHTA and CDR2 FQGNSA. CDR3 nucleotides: TGTGCCAGCAGCTTAGCGACCAGAGCAGATACGCAGTATTTT. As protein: CASSLATRADTQYF. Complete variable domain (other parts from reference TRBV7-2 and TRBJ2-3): GAGVSQSPSNKVTEKGKDVELRCDPISGHTALYWYRQSLGQGLEFLIYFQGNSAPDKSGLPSDRFSAERTGGSVSTLTIQRTQQEDSAVYLCASSLATRADTQYFGPGTRLTVL.

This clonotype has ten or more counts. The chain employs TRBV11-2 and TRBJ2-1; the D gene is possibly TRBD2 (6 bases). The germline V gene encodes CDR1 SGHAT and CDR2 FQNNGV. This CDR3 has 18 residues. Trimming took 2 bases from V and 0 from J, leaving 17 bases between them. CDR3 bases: TGTGCCAGCAGCTTATCGCGAACAGTGGGGGGCTCCTACAATGAGCAGTTCTTC. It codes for CASSLSRTVGGSYNEQFF.

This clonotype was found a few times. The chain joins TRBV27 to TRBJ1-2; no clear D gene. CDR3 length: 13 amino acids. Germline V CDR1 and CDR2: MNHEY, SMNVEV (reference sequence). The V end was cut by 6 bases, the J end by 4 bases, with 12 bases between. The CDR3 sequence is CASRDVGAYGYTF. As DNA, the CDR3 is TGTGCCAGCAGGGATGTAGGCGCCTATGGCTACACCTTC.

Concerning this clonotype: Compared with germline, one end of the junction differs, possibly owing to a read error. CDR3 DNA: TGCCCCAGCAGCCAAGAAGCTGGACCCTACGAGCAGTACTTC. Its protein product is CPSSQEAGPYEQYF. The chain couples TRBV4-3 to TRBJ2-7; D uncertain. From germline, CDR1 is LGHNA and CDR2 YSLEER. This CDR3 has 14 amino acids.

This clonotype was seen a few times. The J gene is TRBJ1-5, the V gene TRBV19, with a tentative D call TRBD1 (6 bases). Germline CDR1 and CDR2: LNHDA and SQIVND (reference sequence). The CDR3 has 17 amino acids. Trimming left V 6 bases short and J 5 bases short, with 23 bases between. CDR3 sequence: CASSTRGPQGSDQPQHF. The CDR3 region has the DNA TGTGCCAGTAGCACCCGGGGGCCTCAGGGAAGCGATCAGCCCCAGCATTTT.

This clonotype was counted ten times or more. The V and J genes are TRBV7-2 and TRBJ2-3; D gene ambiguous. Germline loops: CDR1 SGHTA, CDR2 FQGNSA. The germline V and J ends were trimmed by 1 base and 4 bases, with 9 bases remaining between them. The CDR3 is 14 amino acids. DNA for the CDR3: TGTGCCAGCAGCTTAGATCGCGCCTCAGATACGCAGTATTTT. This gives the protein CASSLDRASDTQYF.

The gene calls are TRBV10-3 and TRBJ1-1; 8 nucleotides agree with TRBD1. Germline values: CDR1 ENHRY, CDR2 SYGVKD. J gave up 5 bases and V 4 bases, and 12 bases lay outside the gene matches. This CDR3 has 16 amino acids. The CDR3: CAISVTGGMVLTEAFF. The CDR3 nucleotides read TGTGCCATCAGTGTAACAGGGGGGATGGTTTTGACTGAAGCTTTCTTT.

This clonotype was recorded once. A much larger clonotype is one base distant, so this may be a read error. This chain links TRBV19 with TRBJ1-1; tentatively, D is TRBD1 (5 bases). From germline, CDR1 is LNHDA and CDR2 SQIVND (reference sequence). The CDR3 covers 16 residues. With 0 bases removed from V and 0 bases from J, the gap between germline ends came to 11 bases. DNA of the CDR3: TGTGCCAGTAGTATAGAAAGGGGCCAAATGAACACTGAAGCTTTCTTT. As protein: CASSIERGQMNTEAFF.

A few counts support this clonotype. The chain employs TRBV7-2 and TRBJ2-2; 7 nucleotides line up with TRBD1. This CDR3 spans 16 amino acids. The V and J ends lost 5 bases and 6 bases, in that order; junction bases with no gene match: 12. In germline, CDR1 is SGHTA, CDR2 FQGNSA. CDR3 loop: CASSPPGGRRAGELFF. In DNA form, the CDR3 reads TGTGCCAGCAGCCCGCCAGGGGGAAGGAGAGCCGGGGAGCTGTTTTTT. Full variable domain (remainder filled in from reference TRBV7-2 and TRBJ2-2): GAGVSQSPSNKVTEKGKDVELRCDPISGHTALYWYRQSLGQGLEFLIYFQGNSAPDKSGLPSDRFSAERTGGSVSTLTIQRTQQEDSAVYLCASSPPGGRRAGELFFGEGSRLTVL.

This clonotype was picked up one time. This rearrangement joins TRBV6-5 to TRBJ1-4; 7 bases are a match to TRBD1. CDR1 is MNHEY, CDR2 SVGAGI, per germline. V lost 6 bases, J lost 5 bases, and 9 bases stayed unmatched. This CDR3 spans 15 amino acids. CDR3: CASRHRTGLNEKLFF. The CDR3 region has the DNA TGTGCCAGCAGACACCGGACAGGATTGAATGAAAAACTGTTTTTT.

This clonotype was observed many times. DNA of the CDR3: TGTGCCAGCAGTTATTTGCGGGAGTGGGGCAATGAGCAGTTCTTC. It encodes CASSYLREWGNEQFF. The chain links TRBV6-5 to TRBJ2-1; the match to TRBD2 covers 7 bases. The V and J ends lost 3 bases and 6 bases, in that order; junction bases with no gene match: 8. The CDR3 has 15 residues. Germline CDR1 reads MNHEY; CDR2 reads SVGAGI.

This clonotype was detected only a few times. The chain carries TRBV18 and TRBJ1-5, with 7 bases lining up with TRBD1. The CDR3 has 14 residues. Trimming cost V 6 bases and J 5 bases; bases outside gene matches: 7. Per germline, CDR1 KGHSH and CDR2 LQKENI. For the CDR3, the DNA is TGTGCCAGCTCCCCGGGACAGATAGATCAGCCCCAGCATTTT. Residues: CASSPGQIDQPQHF.

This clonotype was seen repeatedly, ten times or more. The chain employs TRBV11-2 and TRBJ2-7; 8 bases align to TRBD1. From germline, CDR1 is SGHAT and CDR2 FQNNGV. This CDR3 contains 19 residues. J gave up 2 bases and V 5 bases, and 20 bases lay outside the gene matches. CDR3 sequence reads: CASSTSGFRTGSPAYEQYF. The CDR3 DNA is TGTGCCAGCAGCACTAGTGGATTCCGGACAGGGAGCCCAGCCTACGAGCAGTACTTC.

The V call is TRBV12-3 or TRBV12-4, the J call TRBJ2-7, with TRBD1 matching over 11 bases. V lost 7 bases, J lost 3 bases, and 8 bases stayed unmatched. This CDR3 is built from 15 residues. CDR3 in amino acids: CASTSQDRGLYEQYF. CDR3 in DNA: TGTGCCAGCACCTCCCAGGACAGGGGGCTCTACGAGCAGTACTTC.

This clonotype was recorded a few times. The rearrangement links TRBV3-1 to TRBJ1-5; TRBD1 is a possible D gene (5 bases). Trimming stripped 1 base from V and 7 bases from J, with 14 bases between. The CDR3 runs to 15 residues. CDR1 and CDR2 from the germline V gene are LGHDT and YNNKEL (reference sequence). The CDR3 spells CASSQGISEGQPQHF. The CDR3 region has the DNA TGTGCCAGCAGCCAAGGGATATCCGAGGGGCAGCCCCAGCATTTT. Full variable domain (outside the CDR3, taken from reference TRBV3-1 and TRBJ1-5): DTAVSQTPKYLVTQMGNDKSIKCEQNLGHDTMYWYKQDSKKFLKIMFSYNNKELIINETVPNRFSPKSPDKAHLNLHINSLELGDSAVYFCASSQGISEGQPQHFGDGTRLSIL.

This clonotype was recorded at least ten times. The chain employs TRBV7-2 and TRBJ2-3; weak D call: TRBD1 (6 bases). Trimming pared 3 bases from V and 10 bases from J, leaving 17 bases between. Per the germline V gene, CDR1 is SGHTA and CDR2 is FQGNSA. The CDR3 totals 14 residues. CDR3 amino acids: CASSLGQTPGAQYF. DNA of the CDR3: TGTGCCAGCAGCTTGGGACAAACCCCAGGGGCGCAGTATTTT.